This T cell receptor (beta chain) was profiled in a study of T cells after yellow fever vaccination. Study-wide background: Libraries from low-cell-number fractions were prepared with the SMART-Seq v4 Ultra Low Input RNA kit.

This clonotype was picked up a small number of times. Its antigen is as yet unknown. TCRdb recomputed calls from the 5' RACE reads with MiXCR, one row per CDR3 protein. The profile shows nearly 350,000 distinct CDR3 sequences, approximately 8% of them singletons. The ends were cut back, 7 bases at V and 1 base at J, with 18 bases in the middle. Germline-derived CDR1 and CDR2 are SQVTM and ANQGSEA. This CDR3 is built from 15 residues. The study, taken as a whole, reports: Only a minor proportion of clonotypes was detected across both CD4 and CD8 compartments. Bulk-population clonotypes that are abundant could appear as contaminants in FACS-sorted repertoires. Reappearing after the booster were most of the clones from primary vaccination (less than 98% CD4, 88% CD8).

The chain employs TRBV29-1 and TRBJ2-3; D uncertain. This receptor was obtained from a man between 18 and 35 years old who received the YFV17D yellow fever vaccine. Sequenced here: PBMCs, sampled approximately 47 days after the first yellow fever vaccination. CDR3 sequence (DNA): TGCAGCGCCCTCCGGGCGTCCACGGGCACAGATACGCAGTATTTT. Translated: CSALRASTGTDTQYF.